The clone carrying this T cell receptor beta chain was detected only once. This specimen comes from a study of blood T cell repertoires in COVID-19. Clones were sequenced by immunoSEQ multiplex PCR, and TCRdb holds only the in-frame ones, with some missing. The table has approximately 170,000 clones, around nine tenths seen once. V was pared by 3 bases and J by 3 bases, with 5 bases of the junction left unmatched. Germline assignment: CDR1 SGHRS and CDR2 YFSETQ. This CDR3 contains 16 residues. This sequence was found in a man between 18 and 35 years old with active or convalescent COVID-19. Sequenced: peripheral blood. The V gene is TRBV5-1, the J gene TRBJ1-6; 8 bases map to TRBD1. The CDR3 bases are TGCGCCAGCAGCTCCGGACAGGGTCTCTATAATTCACCCCTCCACTTT. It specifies CASSSGQGLYNSPLHF.